These 31 T cell receptor beta chains originate from one sample sequenced in a study of T cell responses to AZD1222 COVID-19 vaccine. The data were produced by immunoSEQ multiplex PCR, yet TCRdb's version contains in-frame clones alone and is incomplete. The sample contains approximately 98,000 clones, about nine tenths of which appear only once. Sequencing used peripheral blood, obtained on day 0 of MenACWY control vaccination. The receptors derive from an adult in good health.

The chain recombines TRBV28 with TRBJ2-1; TRBD1 might be the D (5 bases). Germline lookup yields CDR1 MDHEN and CDR2 SYDVKM. V was clipped by 2 bases and J by 2 bases, with 10 bases between them. CDR3 length: 15 residues. The CDR3, as DNA: TGTGCCAGCAGTTTAGAGGACACCGCCTACAATGAGCAGTTCTTC. Protein: CASSLEDTAYNEQFF.

The chain carries TRBV7-2 and TRBJ2-1; TRBD2 aligns across 9 bases. CDR3 length equals 14 residues. The germline V gene has CDR1 SGHTA and CDR2 FQGNSA. V lost 5 bases, J lost 7 bases, and 6 bases stayed unmatched. CDR3 protein: CASSPGLAGNEQFF. CDR3 bases: TGTGCCAGCAGCCCGGGACTAGCAGGGAATGAGCAGTTCTTC. Full variable domain (remainder filled in from reference TRBV7-2 and TRBJ2-1): GAGVSQSPSNKVTEKGKDVELRCDPISGHTALYWYRQSLGQGLEFLIYFQGNSAPDKSGLPSDRFSAERTGGSVSTLTIQRTQQEDSAVYLCASSPGLAGNEQFFGPGTRLTVL.

The rearrangement uses TRBV12-3 or TRBV12-4 and TRBJ2-2; D uncertain. The CDR3 runs to 13 residues. V gave up 6 bases and J gave up 5 bases, with 10 bases separating them. Here the CDR3 DNA reads TGTGCCAGCAGGCGGCAGGCGACCGGGGAGCTGTTTTTT. Translating gives CASRRQATGELFF.

This clone was recorded only once. The CDR3 region has the DNA TGTGCCAGCAGCTTCGACCTAACAGATACGCAGTATTTT. It specifies CASSFDLTDTQYF. J is TRBJ2-3 and V is TRBV7-9, with no clear D. Germline values: CDR1 SEHNR, CDR2 FQNEAQ (reference sequence). V lost 3 bases to trimming and J lost 3 bases, with 7 bases between them. This CDR3 is 13 amino acids long.

The rearrangement joins TRBV5-8 to TRBJ1-1; 12 bases match TRBD1. This CDR3 has 16 residues. The V gene's germline CDR1 is SGHTS and CDR2 YDEGEE. Germline trimming cut 1 base from V and 1 base from J; bases unmatched to any gene: 2. CDR3 amino acids: CASSLRDRGRNTEAFF. The CDR3 bases are TGTGCCAGCAGCTTGCGGGACAGGGGGCGGAACACTGAAGCTTTCTTT.

The CDR3 loop reads CAWSETSEAFF. In DNA form, the CDR3 reads TGTGCCTGGAGTGAAACATCTGAAGCTTTCTTT. The V and J genes are TRBV30 and TRBJ1-1; D remains ambiguous. CDR3 size: 11 residues. Germline V gene lookup returns CDR1 GTSNPN and CDR2 SVGIG (reference sequence). V lost 1 base and J lost 6, with 6 bases in between.

The chain recombines TRBV5-5 with TRBJ2-5; D possibly corresponds to TRBD2 (5 bases). Trimming cost V 0 bases and J 3 bases, with 6 bases left between them. The germline CDR1 and CDR2 sequences are SGHKS and YYEKEE (reference sequence). CDR3 length: 13 amino acids. DNA for the CDR3: TGTGCCAGCAGCTTGGGAGCGGAAGAGACCCAGTACTTC. This codes for CASSLGAEETQYF.

The chain combines TRBV18 with TRBJ1-2; D might be TRBD1 (5 bases). V shed 3 bases and J shed 0 bases, with 11 bases lying between them. The germline V gene has CDR1 KGHSH and CDR2 LQKENI. The CDR3 runs to 15 residues. The CDR3 reads CASSPSGPPNYGYTF. For the CDR3, the DNA is TGTGCCAGCTCACCGTCGGGACCGCCTAACTATGGCTACACCTTC.

J is TRBJ1-2 and V is TRBV7-9; possible D gene TRBD1, 6 bases. The CDR3 totals 14 residues. The V end lost 5 bases, the J end lost 2 bases, and 12 bases lay between the germline ends. Germline assignment: CDR1 SEHNR and CDR2 FQNEAQ (reference sequence). CDR3: CASSADSVNYGYTF. For the CDR3, the DNA is TGTGCCAGCAGCGCGGACAGTGTCAACTATGGCTACACCTTC.

V is TRBV6-6 and J is TRBJ2-1, with 8 bases that match TRBD1. CDR3 length equals 14 residues. CDR1 is MNHNY, CDR2 SVGAGI, per germline (reference sequence). Losses at the gene ends were 7 bases for V and 4 bases for J; bases not matched to a gene: 6. CDR3 amino acids: CASMSGQGYNEQFF. CDR3 DNA sequence: TGTGCCAGCATGTCCGGACAGGGATACAATGAGCAGTTCTTC.

In its sample, this clone was seen a few times. The chain recombines TRBV27 with TRBJ2-4, with D perhaps matching TRBD2 (6 bases). Trimming stripped 3 bases from V and 9 bases from J, with 15 bases between. CDR1 and CDR2 from the germline V gene are MNHEY and SMNVEV (reference sequence). This CDR3 spans 14 amino acids. The CDR3 DNA follows: TGTGCCAGCAGTTTGAATAGCGGAGCGGGCATTCAGTACTTC. Its protein is CASSLNSGAGIQYF.

This sequence joins TRBV5-6 and TRBJ1-5, with D maybe TRBD1 (6 bases). The germline gives CDR1 SGHDT, CDR2 YYEEEE. The V gene lost 2 bases and the J gene lost 4 bases, with 10 bases spanning the gap. This CDR3 spans 14 amino acids. The DNA for the CDR3 is TGTGCCAGCAGCTTATTACAGGGTAATCAGCCCCAGCATTTT. Its translation: CASSLLQGNQPQHF.

The gene calls are TRBV2 and TRBJ1-1, with unresolved D. V dropped 11 bases and J dropped 3 bases, with 10 bases sitting between them. The CDR3 is 11 amino acids. The germline gives CDR1 SNHLY, CDR2 FYNNEI. CDR3 in amino acids: CADGADTEAFF. As DNA, the CDR3 is TGTGCCGACGGCGCGGACACTGAAGCTTTCTTT.

Regarding this clone: Other DNA sequences of this sample code for an identical CDR3. V and J are TRBV5-1 and TRBJ2-3; the D gene is possibly TRBD1 (6 bases). This CDR3 spans 15 amino acids. Germline V gene data show CDR1 as SGHRS and CDR2 as YFSETQ. V was cut by 0 bases and J by 0 bases, with 8 bases left in between. CDR3 protein: CASSLGTASTDTQYF. The DNA for the CDR3 is TGCGCCAGCAGCTTGGGGACAGCCAGCACAGATACGCAGTATTTT. The full variable domain, in which reference TRBV5-1 and TRBJ2-3 provide the parts outside the CDR3, is KAGVTQTPRYLIKTRGQQVTLSCSPISGHRSVSWYQQTPGQGLQFLFEYFSETQRNKGNFPGRFSGRQFSNSRSEMNVSTLELGDSALYLCASSLGTASTDTQYFGPGTRLTVL.

The V call is TRBV5-1, the J call TRBJ1-2; TRBD1 might be the D (5 bases). From germline, CDR1 is SGHRS and CDR2 YFSETQ. CDR3 length: 15 amino acids. With 4 bases removed from V and 8 bases from J, the gap between germline ends came to 21 bases. The CDR3 here is CASSDNGTPREGYTF. For the CDR3, the DNA is TGCGCCAGCAGCGATAACGGGACGCCCAGGGAAGGCTACACCTTC.

This chain joins TRBV18 and TRBJ1-1; possible D gene TRBD1, 6 bases. Germline V lookup: CDR1 KGHSH, CDR2 LQKENI. V lost 6 bases to trimming and J lost 7 bases, with 15 bases between them. The CDR3 has 13 amino acids. CDR3 in DNA: TGTGCCAGCTCCCCCGGGACAACCGATGAAGCTTTCTTT. This sequence encodes CASSPGTTDEAFF.

In DNA form, the CDR3 reads TGTGCCAGCAGCCCCCATTGGGGGGAGACCCAGTACTTC. Translating gives CASSPHWGETQYF. The J gene is TRBJ2-5, the V gene TRBV14; D might be TRBD1 or TRBD2, each matching 5 bases. The CDR3 is 13 residues long. Deletions cut 4 bases from V and 5 bases from J, with 11 bases between. CDR1 SGHDN and CDR2 FVKESK come from the germline V gene. Based on the CDR3 plus reference TRBV14 and TRBJ2-5, the full variable domain is EAGVTQFPSHSVIEKGQTVTLRCDPISGHDNLYWYRRVMGKEIKFLLHFVKESKQDESGMPNNRFLAERTGGTYSTLKVQPAELEDSGVYFCASSPHWGETQYFGPGTRLLVL.

This clone was seen a single time. The V and J genes are TRBV5-5 and TRBJ1-6, with D perhaps TRBD1 (5 bases). The CDR3 contains 12 residues. Germline V gene lookup returns CDR1 SGHKS and CDR2 YYEKEE (reference sequence). V lost 3 bases to trimming and J lost 13 bases, with 11 bases between them. This CDR3 is CASSSPPGPLHF. Here the CDR3 DNA reads TGTGCCAGCAGCTCCCCGCCAGGGCCCCTCCACTTT. Full variable domain (missing parts from reference TRBV5-5 and TRBJ1-6): DAGVTQSPTHLIKTRGQQVTLRCSPISGHKSVSWYQQVLGQGPQFIFQYYEKEERGRGNFPDRFSARQFPNYSSELNVNALLLGDSALYLCASSSPPGPLHFGNGTRLTVT.

The chain links TRBV6-5 to TRBJ1-6; 7 bases fit TRBD1. Germline-derived CDR1 and CDR2 are MNHEY and SVGAGI. The CDR3 is 15 residues long. Trimming at V came to 6 bases and at J to 7 bases, leaving 9 bases not matched to a gene. CDR3 residues: CASSRDRAGNSPLHF. The CDR3 DNA reads TGTGCCAGCAGCCGAGACAGGGCTGGGAATTCACCCCTCCACTTT.

The chain joins TRBV24-1 to TRBJ2-2, with 10 bases identical to TRBD2. CDR1 is KGHDR, CDR2 SFDVKD, per germline. Unmatched junction bases numbered 7, after V lost 4 bases and J lost 3 bases. This CDR3 region has 17 residues. The CDR3, as DNA: TGTGCCACCAGTGACATAGCGGGGGGCCCCTACACCGGGGAGCTGTTTTTT. Its translation is CATSDIAGGPYTGELFF.

The genes are TRBV12-3 or TRBV12-4 and TRBJ1-1, with a tentative D call TRBD1 (6 bases). The CDR3 is made up of 13 amino acids. V gave up 3 bases and J gave up 10 bases, with 15 bases separating them. The CDR3 region has the DNA TGTGCCAGCAGTTTCGATCCATTCAGGGGAGCTTTCTTT. Protein: CASSFDPFRGAFF.

V gene TRBV11-2 combines with J gene TRBJ2-1, with D tentatively TRBD1 (6 bases). The length of the CDR3 is 15 residues. CDR1 and CDR2 from the germline V gene are SGHAT and FQNNGV. With 6 bases removed from V and 0 bases from J, the gap between germline ends came to 12 bases. This chain's CDR3 is CASRSGVSSYNEQFF. The CDR3 DNA follows: TGTGCCAGCAGGTCAGGGGTTAGCTCCTACAATGAGCAGTTCTTC.

The chain recombines TRBV19 with TRBJ1-4; the D is unclear. Germline lookup yields CDR1 LNHDA and CDR2 SQIVND (reference sequence). Trimming left V 11 bases short and J 0 bases short, with 16 bases between. The CDR3 sequence is 15 residues long. CDR3 nucleotide sequence: TGTGCCTCTCAGCGTAGATCTGCAACTAATGAAAAACTGTTTTTT. Protein product: CASQRRSATNEKLFF.

This CDR3 is CASSFGGFGNTIYF. CDR3 DNA: TGTGCCAGCAGTTTCGGGGGCTTTGGAAACACCATATATTTT. V and J are TRBV6-5 and TRBJ1-3; a possible D gene is TRBD1 (6 bases). CDR3 size: 14 residues. Trimming removed 4 bases at V and 3 bases at J, with 10 bases between. The germline CDR1 and CDR2 sequences are MNHEY and SVGAGI.

The chain recombines TRBV25-1 with TRBJ2-7; TRBD1 is a possible D gene (5 bases). V dropped 1 base and J dropped 2 bases, with 9 bases sitting between them. CDR1 MGHDK and CDR2 SYGVNS come from the germline V gene. This CDR3 comprises 14 residues. The CDR3 here is CASSEWGITYEQYF. The DNA for the CDR3 is TGTGCCAGCAGTGAATGGGGCATAACCTACGAGCAGTACTTC.

This sequence joins TRBV5-1 and TRBJ2-7; D might be TRBD1 or TRBD2, each matching 5 bases. CDR1 SGHRS and CDR2 YFSETQ come from the germline V gene. The CDR3 runs to 14 residues. V was shortened by 4 bases and J by 2 bases, with 13 bases between the two germline ends. This CDR3 reads CASSQFGAAYEQYF. CDR3 sequence (DNA): TGCGCCAGCAGCCAGTTCGGGGCTGCCTACGAGCAGTACTTC. Using reference TRBV5-1 and TRBJ2-7 for the parts outside the CDR3, the full variable domain is KAGVTQTPRYLIKTRGQQVTLSCSPISGHRSVSWYQQTPGQGLQFLFEYFSETQRNKGNFPGRFSGRQFSNSRSEMNVSTLELGDSALYLCASSQFGAAYEQYFGPGTRLTVT.

V and J are TRBV10-3 and TRBJ2-1; D is undetermined. V was clipped by 3 bases and J by 0 bases, with 12 bases between them. This CDR3 region has 16 residues. Germline assignment: CDR1 ENHRY and CDR2 SYGVKD. The CDR3 here is CAISERALSSYNEQFF. CDR3 DNA sequence: TGTGCCATCAGTGAACGGGCCCTTAGCTCCTACAATGAGCAGTTCTTC.

V gene TRBV15 combines with J gene TRBJ1-4, with 7 bases aligning to TRBD1. Unmatched junction bases numbered 6, after V lost 1 base and J lost 7 bases. Germline V gene lookup returns CDR1 LNHNV and CDR2 YYDKDF (reference sequence). The CDR3 is made up of 15 amino acids. In DNA form, the CDR3 reads TGTGCCACCAGCAGAGCGAGGGCAGGGGGTGAAAAACTGTTTTTT. This gives the protein CATSRARAGGEKLFF.

The chain has TRBV28 and TRBJ1-5; D is uncertain. The CDR3 has 12 residues. CDR1 and CDR2 from the germline V gene are MDHEN and SYDVKM. Trimming removed 6 bases from V and 2 bases from J, with 5 bases in between. The CDR3 region is CASREGNQPQHF. The CDR3 DNA sequence: TGTGCCAGCAGGGAGGGCAATCAGCCCCAGCATTTT.

The chain combines TRBV6-5 with TRBJ2-5; 9 positions agree with TRBD2. The CDR3 covers 16 residues. CDR1 MNHEY and CDR2 SVGAGI come from the germline V gene. With 0 bases clipped from V and 2 bases from J, the junction kept 4 bases outside the gene matches. The CDR3 here is CASSYSASGAQETQYF. CDR3 bases: TGTGCCAGCAGTTACTCTGCTAGCGGGGCGCAAGAGACCCAGTACTTC.

The chain combines TRBV6-1 with TRBJ2-7, with 8 bases matching TRBD1. Germline CDR1 is MNHNS and CDR2 is SASEGT. CDR3 length: 15 amino acids. V was pared by 3 bases and J by 3 bases, with 7 bases of the junction left unmatched. The CDR3 region is CASSERTGSDYEQYF. The CDR3 coding sequence is TGTGCCAGCAGTGAGAGGACAGGGAGCGACTACGAGCAGTACTTC.